This T cell receptor beta chain comes out of a study of blood T cell repertoires in COVID-19. Study information: T cells, B-cell-depleted T cells, or PBMCs supplied cDNA or gDNA.

The CDR3 sequence is 13 residues long. The V gene lost 2 bases and the J gene lost 3 bases, with 10 bases spanning the gap. Germline loops: CDR1 SQVTM, CDR2 ANQGSEA. Original processing methods: Nucleated cell number was recorded as an estimate derived from reference gene primer amplification. The table came from immunoSEQ multiplex PCR; TCRdb's copy has only in-frame clones and leaves some out. V and J calls and clone size follow that table, whereas D and trimming were derived from the DNA. The sample contains 95,000 to 150,000 clones, 85% to 90% of which appear only once. The sequenced material came from peripheral blood. The TCR sequence derives from a woman aged 45-65 years with acute or convalescent COVID-19. The genes are TRBV29-1 and TRBJ1-2; D remains ambiguous. CDR3 sequence: CSVEKAAYYGYTF. CDR3 coding DNA: TGCAGCGTTGAAAAAGCGGCCTACTATGGCTACACCTTC.